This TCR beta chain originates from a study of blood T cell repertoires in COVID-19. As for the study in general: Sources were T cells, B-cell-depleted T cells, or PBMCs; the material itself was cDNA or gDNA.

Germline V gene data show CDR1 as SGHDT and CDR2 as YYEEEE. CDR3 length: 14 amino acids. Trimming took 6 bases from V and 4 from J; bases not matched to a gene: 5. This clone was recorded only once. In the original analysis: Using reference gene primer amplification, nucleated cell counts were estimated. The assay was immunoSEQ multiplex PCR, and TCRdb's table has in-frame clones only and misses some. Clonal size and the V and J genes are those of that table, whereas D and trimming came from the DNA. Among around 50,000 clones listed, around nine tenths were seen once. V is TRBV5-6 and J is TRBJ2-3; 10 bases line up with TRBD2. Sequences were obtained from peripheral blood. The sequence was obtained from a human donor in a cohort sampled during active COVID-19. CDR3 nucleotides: TGTGCCAGCACCCAAGCGGGGGGGCCAGATACGCAGTATTTT. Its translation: CASTQAGGPDTQYF.